Listed below are T cell receptor beta chains from one sample, sequenced in a study of CD8+CD57+ T cells in acquired aplastic anemia. Using its own MiXCR run on the reads, TCRdb lists one record per CDR3 protein. The table lists some 180,000 distinct CDR3 sequences, around 60% of them singletons. What was sequenced was sorted CD4+, CD8+, or CD8+CD57+ T cells (not recorded which) from PBMCs. The receptors stem from a human donor with aplastic anemia. Each CDR3 is given with its conserved first and last residue. A D gene is named only where the DNA matches it firmly. Only part of the rows carry a size: once, few, many, or a class if the clone is expanded.

TRBJ2-5 | TRBV10-3 | . | . | CAIRGGETQYF
TRBJ2-3 | TRBV20-1 | . | . | CSAPKRGDTQYF
TRBJ1-6 | TRBV5-8 | . | many | CASSPTQGWGPNSPLHF
TRBJ2-5 | TRBV5-1 | . | . | CASSLSFAGQQETQYF
TRBJ2-7 | TRBV20-1 | . | . | CSARAPGGRYEQYF
TRBJ2-1 | TRBV27 | . | few | CASSFRGYNEQFF
TRBJ2-7 | TRBV29-1 | . | . | CSAEGESSYEQYF
TRBJ1-6 | TRBV20-1 | . | . | CSARSHRDSYNSPLHF
TRBJ2-7 | TRBV9 | . | many | CASSVGVGGYEQYF
TRBJ2-1 | TRBV15 | TRBD1 | . | CATSSVGTGLNEQFF
TRBJ2-1 | TRBV7-9 | . | . | CASSTPRGRFNEQFF
TRBJ2-1 | TRBV24-1 | TRBD2 | . | CATSDSGTSYNSQFF
TRBJ1-1 | TRBV10-3 | . | . | CAISAPGMNTEAFF
TRBJ2-7 | TRBV7-2 | TRBD1 | . | CASSFRDRVNEQYF
TRBJ1-2 | TRBV7-3 | . | once | CASSLTPVGALIVGYTF
TRBJ2-5 | TRBV2 | . | . | CASSEEVGWGLETQYF
TRBJ2-5 | TRBV7-3 | TRBD1 | . | CASSPLRDRDQETQYF
TRBJ2-1 | TRBV7-9 | TRBD2 | . | CASNGGATYNEQFF
TRBJ1-6 | TRBV12-5 | . | once | CASGLNSANSPLHF
TRBJ1-2 | TRBV7-2 | TRBD1 | . | CASSSQGANYGYTF
TRBJ2-5 | TRBV2 | . | . | CASREAQYF
TRBJ1-1 | TRBV20-1 | TRBD1 | . | CSAPGTGNSEAFF
TRBJ2-1 | TRBV2 | . | once | CASSEASAALNEQFF
TRBJ2-7 | TRBV20-1 | . | . | CSGDGDSYEQYF
TRBJ2-2 | TRBV9 | TRBD2 | many | CASSSRTSGGANTGELFF
TRBJ2-2 | TRBV10-2 | . | . | CASSERGLWTGELFF
TRBJ1-6 | TRBV7-2 | TRBD1 | . | CASRWTGVNSPLHF
TRBJ2-3 | TRBV9 | . | many | CASSATSMTGDTQYF
TRBJ1-4 | TRBV15 | . | . | CATSRLDEKLFF
TRBJ2-1 | TRBV2 | . | . | CASISGRKKDNEQFF
TRBJ1-1 | TRBV12-3/TRBV12-4 | TRBD1 | many | CASIVTGGEAFF
TRBJ2-5 | TRBV7-9 | TRBD1 | once | CASSLPNRGQETQYF
TRBJ2-5 | TRBV7-6 | TRBD1 | . | CASSSGQGAETQYF
TRBJ2-7 | TRBV4-1 | TRBD2 | . | CASSQEAGGTYEQYF
TRBJ2-3 | TRBV5-4 | TRBD1 | few | CASSIRGISGDTQYF
TRBJ2-7 | TRBV6-2/TRBV6-3 | TRBD1 | once | CASSWGSGTAYEQYF
TRBJ2-7 | TRBV12-3/TRBV12-4 | . | few | CASTVTTGSYEQYF
TRBJ2-7 | TRBV7-6 | . | . | CASSTDRPYEQYF
TRBJ1-2 | TRBV7-9 | TRBD1 | few | CASSLNRGLPYGYTF
TRBJ2-1 | TRBV20-1 | TRBD2 | . | CSASSSSGIYNEQFF
TRBJ2-7 | TRBV24-1 | . | . | CATSDYPGTSPREQYF
TRBJ1-2 | TRBV29-1 | TRBD1 | . | CSGQGDEKGYTF
TRBJ1-4 | TRBV12-3/TRBV12-4 | TRBD1 | . | CASSTRDSGEKLFF
TRBJ2-3 | TRBV7-9 | . | . | CASSRGGAADTQYF
TRBJ1-6 | TRBV25-1 | TRBD1 | . | CASGGTGVGSPLHF
TRBJ2-5 | TRBV24-1 | . | . | CATSEGARETQYF
TRBJ2-1 | TRBV7-9 | . | . | CASSLAGARGYNEQFF
TRBJ1-3 | TRBV7-9 | . | . | CASSPQGIDGNTIYF
TRBJ2-7 | TRBV20-1 | . | . | CSARGGSLGEQYF
TRBJ1-1 | TRBV25-1 | TRBD1 | many | CASSVNRGPNTEAFF
TRBJ2-2 | TRBV12-3/TRBV12-4 | TRBD2 | few | CASSLFPSGVNGELFF
TRBJ1-6 | TRBV12-3/TRBV12-4 | . | . | CASSFSGSNSPLHF
TRBJ1-1 | TRBV11-2 | . | many | CASSPTDFNTEAFF
TRBJ2-1 | TRBV7-9 | . | . | CASSFGRGYNEQFF
TRBJ2-7 | TRBV7-8 | . | . | CASSPGLGEQYF
TRBJ1-2 | TRBV7-9 | TRBD1 | many | CASSLVTGGDYGYTF
TRBJ2-7 | TRBV7-9 | . | . | CASSQGGSGYEQYF